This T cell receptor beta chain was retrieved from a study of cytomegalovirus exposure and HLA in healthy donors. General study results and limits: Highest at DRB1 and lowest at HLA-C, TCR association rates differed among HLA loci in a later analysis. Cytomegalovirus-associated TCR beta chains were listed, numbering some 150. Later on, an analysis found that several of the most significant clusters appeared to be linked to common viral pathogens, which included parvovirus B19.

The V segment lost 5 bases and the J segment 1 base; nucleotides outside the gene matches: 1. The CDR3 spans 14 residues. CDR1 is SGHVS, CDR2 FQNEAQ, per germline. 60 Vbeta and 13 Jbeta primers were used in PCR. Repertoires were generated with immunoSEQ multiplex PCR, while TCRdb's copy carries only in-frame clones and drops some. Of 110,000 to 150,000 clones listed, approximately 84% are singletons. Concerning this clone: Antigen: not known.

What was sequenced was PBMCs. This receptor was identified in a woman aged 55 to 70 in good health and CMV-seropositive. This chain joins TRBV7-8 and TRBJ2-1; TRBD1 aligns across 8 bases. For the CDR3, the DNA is TGTGCCAGCAGCCAGGGGGCTTCCTACAATGAGCAGTTCTTC. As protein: CASSQGASYNEQFF.